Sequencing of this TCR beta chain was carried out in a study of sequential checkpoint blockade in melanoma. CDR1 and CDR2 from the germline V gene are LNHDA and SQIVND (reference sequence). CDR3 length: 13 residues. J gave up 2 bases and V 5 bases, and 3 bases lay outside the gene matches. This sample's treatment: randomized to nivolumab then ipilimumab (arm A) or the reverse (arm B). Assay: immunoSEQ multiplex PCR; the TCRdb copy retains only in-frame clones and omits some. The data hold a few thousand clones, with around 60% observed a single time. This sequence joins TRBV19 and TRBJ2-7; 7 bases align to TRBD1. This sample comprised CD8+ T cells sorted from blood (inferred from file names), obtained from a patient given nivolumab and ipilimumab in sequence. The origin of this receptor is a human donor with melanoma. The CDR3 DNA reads TGTGCCAGTAGTCTTACAGGGGCCTACGAGCAGTACTTC. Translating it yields CASSLTGAYEQYF.